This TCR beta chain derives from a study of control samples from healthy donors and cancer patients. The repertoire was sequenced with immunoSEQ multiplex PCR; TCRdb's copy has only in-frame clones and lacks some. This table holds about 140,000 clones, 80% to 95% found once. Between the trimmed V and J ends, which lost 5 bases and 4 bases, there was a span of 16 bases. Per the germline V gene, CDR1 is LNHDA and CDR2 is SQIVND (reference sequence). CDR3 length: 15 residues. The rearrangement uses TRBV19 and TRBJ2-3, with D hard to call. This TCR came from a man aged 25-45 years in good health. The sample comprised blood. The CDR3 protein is CASSSQTLTPDTQYF. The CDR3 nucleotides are TGTGCCAGTAGTTCTCAAACGTTGACCCCAGATACGCAGTATTTT.